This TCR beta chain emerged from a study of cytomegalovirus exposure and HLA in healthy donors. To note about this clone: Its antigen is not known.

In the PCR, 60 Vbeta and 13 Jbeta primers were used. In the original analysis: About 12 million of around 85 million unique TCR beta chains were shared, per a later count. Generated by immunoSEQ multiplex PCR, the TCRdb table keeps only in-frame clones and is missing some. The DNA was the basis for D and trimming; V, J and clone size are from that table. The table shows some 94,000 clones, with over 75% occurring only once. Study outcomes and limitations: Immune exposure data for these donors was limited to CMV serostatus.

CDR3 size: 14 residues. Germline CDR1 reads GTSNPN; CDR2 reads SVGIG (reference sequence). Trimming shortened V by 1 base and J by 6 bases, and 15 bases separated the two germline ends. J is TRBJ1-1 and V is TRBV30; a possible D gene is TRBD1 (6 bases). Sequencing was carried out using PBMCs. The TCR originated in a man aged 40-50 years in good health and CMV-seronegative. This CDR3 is CAWSAQGRGAEAFF. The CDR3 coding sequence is TGTGCCTGGAGTGCTCAGGGGAGAGGGGCTGAAGCTTTCTTT.